Listed below are T cell receptor beta chains from one sample, sequenced in a study of immune evolution from preneoplasia to lung adenocarcinoma. The repertoire was sequenced with immunoSEQ multiplex PCR; TCRdb's copy has only in-frame clones and lacks some. The sample contains some 6,200 clones, under 85% of which appear only once. The sample was FFPE adjacent normal lung tissue. The receptors derive from a donor at least 70 years old with lung adenocarcinoma. Both conserved end residues are part of each CDR3. Each record gives: CDR3 length, V gene, J gene, CDR3 protein.

14,TRBV19,TRBJ2-7,CARTQGPPTYEQYF
13,TRBV29-1,TRBJ1-4,CSVVRGTNEKLFF
13,TRBV25-1,TRBJ2-7,CASSAWTDYEQYF
15,TRBV28,TRBJ2-1,CASTGEGDSYNEQFF
15,TRBV11-2,TRBJ2-1,CASSLGGGRYNEQFF
14,TRBV5-1,TRBJ2-1,CASSEPSRTAKQFF
18,TRBV2,TRBJ2-2,CASRSWTSGGLNTGELFF
14,TRBV6-1,TRBJ2-7,CASSEEATYYEQYF
14,TRBV27,TRBJ1-5,CASSFFPGNQPQHF
12,TRBV4-1,TRBJ1-1,CASSQDQSQAFF
13,TRBV25-1,TRBJ1-1,CASSDPRLPEAFF
15,TRBV5-1,TRBJ1-4,CASSSQGAYNEKLFF
16,TRBV29-1,TRBJ2-5,CSVEKAAGGRGETQYF
15,TRBV10-2,TRBJ2-3,CASSLGQGPSDTQYF
13,TRBV27,TRBJ1-1,CASSPLTYTEAFF
14,TRBV7-3,TRBJ2-3,CASSLSPRPDTQYF
13,TRBV6-1,TRBJ2-1,CASSELSYNEQFF
12,TRBV7-8,TRBJ2-5,CASSTGEETQYF
15,TRBV6-5,TRBJ2-7,CASRRQGTGYYEQYF
11,TRBV19,TRBJ1-1,CASSMVGLAFF
15,TRBV7-6,TRBJ1-2,CASSARTGGRRGYTF
12,TRBV9,TRBJ2-1,CASSSARGGQFF
15,TRBV9,TRBJ2-3,CASSTGGISTDTQYF
12,TRBV5-6,TRBJ2-1,CASCLSYNEQFF
15,TRBV6-6,TRBJ1-2,CASRGWTGGTYGYTF
13,TRBV29-1,TRBJ2-3,CSVEADRSDTQYF
15,TRBV5-6,TRBJ2-5,CASSPRTSGGETQYF
15,TRBV6-5,TRBJ1-5,CASSYTTGIDQPQHF
15,TRBV7-2,TRBJ2-7,CASSWGGQGLYEQYF
17,TRBV5-4,TRBJ1-4,CASSLEPLEATNEKLFF
15,TRBV4-1,TRBJ2-2,CASSQDWSNTGELFF
12,TRBV29-1,TRBJ1-2,CSVGLTNYGYTF
15,TRBV10-3,TRBJ2-2,CAITRLAGNTGELFF
16,TRBV10-2,TRBJ1-1,CASSGTTVRSSAEAFF
13,TRBV7-9,TRBJ1-1,CASKQGADTEAFF
14,TRBV30,TRBJ2-5,CAWRTSGGQETQYF
16,TRBV6-5,TRBJ1-6,CASSYSLQGIGSPLHF
13,TRBV6-5,TRBJ1-2,CASRPSRRYGYTF
13,TRBV12-5,TRBJ1-5,CASALDRGRPQHF
17,TRBV28,TRBJ1-2,CASSLNPRQGSDYGYTF
16,TRBV4-1,TRBJ1-1,CASSQEVRELNTEAFF
15,TRBV5-1,TRBJ2-1,CASSLAPGTYNEQFF
13,TRBV10-2,TRBJ2-1,CASSGPDFNEQFF
15,TRBV19,TRBJ2-3,CASSSTSGITDTQYF
11,TRBV29-1,TRBJ1-2,CSVLSNYGYTF
15,TRBV28,TRBJ2-5,CASSSLAGGRETQYF
12,TRBV4-1,TRBJ2-1,CASSQEFDEQFF
13,TRBV7-9,TRBJ1-2,CASSRTRLYGYTF
15,TRBV2,TRBJ1-5,CASSSGTGLNQPQHF
14,TRBV11-3,TRBJ2-7,CASSFWGQTYEQYF
16,TRBV28,TRBJ2-6,CASSSPGRDGANVLTF
17,TRBV27,TRBJ2-3,CASSLTYPTGDVDTQYF
13,TRBV2,TRBJ2-1,CASSVYGFDEQFF
14,TRBV5-5,TRBJ1-5,CASSQRTGREPQHF
14,TRBV28,TRBJ2-7,CATLGTADSYEQYF